This T cell receptor (beta chain) was captured by sequencing in a study of CD8 T cells in ankylosing spondylitis. Whole-study results and caveats: Clones tied to disease were said to be significantly enriched in matched ankylosing spondylitis synovial fluid. Typical of ankylosing spondylitis blood, it appeared, was a TCR beta motif of 7 or 8 highly homologous variants.

TCRdb re-called the 5' RACE reads through MiXCR, storing one row per CDR3 protein. Found here are some 130,000 distinct CDR3 sequences, 15% to 20% of them singletons; the top ten hold roughly a third. As concerns this clonotype: Antigen specificity is unknown.

This CDR3 spans 14 amino acids. V was shortened by 7 bases and J by 5 bases, with 14 bases between the two germline ends. CDR1 and CDR2 (germline): SNHLY, FYNNEI. This TCR was sampled from a male donor with ankylosing spondylitis. The sample was blood, either unsorted or a sorted T cell fraction (not recorded which). The chain employs TRBV2 and TRBJ2-2; TRBD1 is a possible D gene (6 bases). The CDR3 sequence is CASKTGPETGELFF. The CDR3 DNA is TGTGCCAGCAAGACAGGACCAGAGACCGGGGAGCTGTTTTTT. Using reference TRBV2 and TRBJ2-2 for the parts outside the CDR3, the full variable domain is EPEVTQTPSHQVTQMGQEVILRCVPISNHLYFYWYRQILGQKVEFLVSFYNNEISEKSEIFDDQFSVERPDGSNFTLKIRSTKLEDSAMYFCASKTGPETGELFFGEGSRLTVL.